This T cell receptor beta chain is drawn from a study of cytomegalovirus exposure and HLA in healthy donors. Study observations and caveats: Presence/absence analyses supposed approximately even sequencing depth among donors. As confirmed in vitro, a few CMV-associated chains were specific for CMV antigens.

Primers for the PCR totalled 60 Vbeta and 13 Jbeta. Sequencing was performed with immunoSEQ multiplex PCR; in TCRdb, only in-frame clones are kept and a portion is missing. The sample records 100,000 to 150,000 clones, about four fifths being singletons. Turning to this clone: Its antigen is unknown.

CDR1 and CDR2 from the germline V gene are MDHEN and SYDVKM. Trimming removed 3 bases from V and 6 bases from J, with 9 bases in between. This CDR3 region has 13 residues. The TCR was taken from a man aged 30-40 years in good health and CMV-seronegative. V is TRBV28 and J is TRBJ2-1; D may be TRBD2 (6 bases). The sequencing input was PBMCs. This chain's CDR3 is CASSFWEVNEQFF. The DNA of the CDR3 is TGTGCCAGCAGTTTTTGGGAGGTCAATGAGCAGTTCTTC.